Listed below are T cell receptor beta chains from one sample, sequenced in a study of siplizumab effects on memory and regulatory T cells. Data came from immunoSEQ multiplex PCR; TCRdb stores just in-frame clones and leaves some out. The sample consists of more than 70,000 clones, 85% to 95% of them appearing once. Sample: CD8+ T cells sorted from blood. The receptors here all came from a human donor in good health. The CDR3 runs from the conserved cysteine through the conserved F or W. The D gene is left open where the match is weak. A clone size is listed for some rows: how often the clone was seen (once, few, many), or a class if it is expanded.

size	V	D	J	CDR3	DNA
NA	TRBV9	NA	TRBJ2-6	CASSEYSGANVLTF	TGTGCCAGCAGCGAGTATTCTGGGGCCAACGTCCTGACTTTC
NA	TRBV27	TRBD1	TRBJ1-2	CASSGVTGASQANYGYTF	TGTGCCAGCAGCGGCGTGACAGGGGCATCTCAAGCTAACTATGGCTACACCTTC
NA	TRBV2	NA	TRBJ1-1	CASNLNTEAFF	TGTGCCAGCAATTTAAACACTGAAGCTTTCTTT
NA	TRBV11-2	NA	TRBJ1-1	CASSLRLQVMNTEAFF	TGTGCCAGCAGCTTAAGGCTACAGGTAATGAACACTGAAGCTTTCTTT
NA	TRBV10-3	TRBD2	TRBJ2-1	CAIRRSGSDSYNEQFF	TGTGCCATCAGGAGAAGCGGGAGTGACTCCTACAATGAGCAGTTCTTC
once	TRBV7-9	TRBD1	TRBJ2-1	CASSTAGTGYNEQFF	TGTGCCAGCAGCACCGCCGGGACAGGGTACAATGAGCAGTTCTTC
NA	TRBV28	NA	TRBJ2-7	CASRPDSYLYEQYF	TGTGCCAGCAGACCAGACAGTTACCTCTACGAGCAGTACTTC
NA	TRBV6-5	NA	TRBJ2-3	CAGGSRTSTDTQYF	TGTGCCGGGGGGTCTAGGACGTCGACAGATACGCAGTATTTT
NA	TRBV4-1	NA	TRBJ2-1	CASSQERPNNEQFF	TGCGCCAGCAGCCAAGAAAGGCCAAACAATGAGCAGTTCTTC
NA	TRBV13	NA	TRBJ2-5	CASSPWGKETQYF	TGTGCCAGCAGCCCTTGGGGTAAAGAGACCCAGTACTTC
NA	TRBV7-3	NA	TRBJ2-6	CASSEWGANVLTF	TGTGCCAGCAGCGAGTGGGGGGCCAACGTCCTGACTTTC
NA	TRBV4-1	TRBD1	TRBJ1-5	CASSHGTGDQPQHF	TGCGCCAGCAGCCATGGGACAGGGGACCAGCCCCAGCATTTT
once	TRBV6-6	NA	TRBJ1-1	CASSYRGNTEAFF	TGTGCCAGCAGTTACAGGGGGAACACTGAAGCTTTCTTT
once	TRBV6-1	NA	TRBJ2-1	CASSVFGTTTAYNEQFF	TGTGCCAGCAGTGTTTTCGGGACCACTACTGCCTACAATGAGCAGTTCTTC
NA	TRBV19	NA	TRBJ1-3	CASSLWSSGNTIYF	TGTGCCAGTTCTCTTTGGAGTAGTGGAAACACCATATATTTT
NA	TRBV5-4	NA	TRBJ1-1	CASSQVMNTEAFF	TGTGCCAGCAGCCAAGTGATGAACACTGAAGCTTTCTTT
NA	TRBV5-6	TRBD1	TRBJ2-1	CASSSSGQGRNEQFF	TGTGCCAGCAGCTCGTCTGGACAGGGTCGAAATGAGCAGTTCTTC
NA	TRBV6-6	NA	TRBJ1-1	CASSNVQGGTEAFF	TGTGCCAGCAGTAATGTACAGGGAGGAACTGAAGCTTTCTTT
once	TRBV4-1	NA	TRBJ2-3	CASSPQTGRGISTDTQYF	TGCGCCAGCAGCCCCCAGACAGGGAGGGGGATTAGCACAGATACGCAGTATTTT
few	TRBV19	TRBD1	TRBJ1-1	CASSPGQGGTEAFF	TGTGCCAGTAGTCCCGGACAGGGCGGCACTGAAGCTTTCTTT
NA	TRBV27	NA	TRBJ2-7	CASSLSAGSYEQYF	TGTGCCAGCAGTTTATCTGCGGGATCCTACGAGCAGTACTTC
NA	TRBV6-1	NA	TRBJ2-5	CASSEVAGQQETQYF	TGTGCCAGCAGTGAAGTTGCGGGGCAGCAAGAGACCCAGTACTTC
once	TRBV7-6	TRBD2	TRBJ2-7	CASSLKTGTSGNYEQYF	TGTGCCAGCAGCTTGAAGACCGGGACTAGCGGCAACTACGAGCAGTACTTC
NA	TRBV7-2	TRBD1	TRBJ1-2	CASSLNRGNYGYTF	TGTGCCAGCAGCTTAAACAGGGGGAACTATGGCTACACCTTC
NA	TRBV7-3	TRBD2	TRBJ2-3	CASSWGLAGDTQYF	TGTGCCAGCAGCTGGGGACTAGCGGGAGATACGCAGTATTTT
NA	TRBV28	NA	TRBJ2-4	CASSPGPTKNIQYF	TGTGCCAGCAGCCCAGGTCCAACCAAAAACATTCAGTACTTC
NA	TRBV15	TRBD2	TRBJ2-7	CATSRGSGSTYEQYF	TGTGCCACCAGCAGAGGTAGCGGGAGTACCTACGAGCAGTACTTC
NA	TRBV11-2	NA	TRBJ2-6	CASSQTASGANVLTF	TGTGCCAGCAGCCAGACAGCCTCTGGGGCCAACGTCCTGACTTTC
NA	TRBV11-1	TRBD1	TRBJ2-1	CASSLWTGDNEQFF	TGTGCCAGCAGCTTATGGACAGGGGACAATGAGCAGTTCTTC
NA	TRBV7-8	NA	TRBJ1-4	CASSQWRRRLNEKLFF	TGTGCCAGCAGCCAATGGAGACGGAGACTCAATGAAAAACTGTTTTTT
few	TRBV10-2	TRBD2	TRBJ2-1	CASSEIRDYHNEQFF	TGCGCCAGCAGTGAGATCAGGGACTACCACAATGAGCAGTTCTTC
NA	TRBV4-1	NA	TRBJ2-7	CASSQGSYEQYF	TGCGCCAGCAGCCAGGGCTCCTACGAGCAGTACTTC
NA	TRBV9	TRBD1	TRBJ1-1	CASSPRTGLNTEAFF	TGTGCCAGCAGCCCCCGGACAGGATTGAACACTGAAGCTTTCTTT
NA	TRBV5-6	NA	TRBJ1-1	CASSLARNTEAFF	TGTGCCAGCAGCTTGGCAAGGAACACTGAAGCTTTCTTT
NA	TRBV30	TRBD1	TRBJ2-7	CAWSVQWTGNYEQYF	TGTGCCTGGAGTGTACAGTGGACAGGGAACTACGAGCAGTACTTC
NA	TRBV4-1	NA	TRBJ1-1	CASSQFGDGGYTEAFF	TGCGCCAGCAGCCAATTTGGGGACGGCGGATACACTGAAGCTTTCTTT
NA	TRBV4-1	TRBD2	TRBJ2-3	CASSQEMGTSGRAWGTDTQYF	TGCGCCAGCAGCCAAGAGATGGGGACTAGCGGGAGGGCCTGGGGCACAGATACGCAGTATTTT
NA	TRBV5-1	NA	TRBJ2-5	CASSLVGGEVETQYF	TGCGCCAGCAGCTTGGTCGGGGGCGAAGTGGAGACCCAGTACTTC
NA	TRBV29-1	TRBD1	TRBJ2-7	CSVSGGPAYEQYF	TGCAGTGTTTCAGGGGGTCCCGCCTACGAGCAGTACTTC
NA	TRBV9	NA	TRBJ2-5	CASSVVGKTQETQYF	TGTGCCAGCAGCGTAGTCGGGAAGACCCAAGAGACCCAGTACTTC
NA	TRBV5-6	TRBD2	TRBJ2-1	CASSFLLAGNEQFF	TGTGCCAGCAGCTTTCTCCTAGCGGGCAATGAGCAGTTCTTC
NA	TRBV9	NA	TRBJ2-3	CASSAGGGSFLTQYF	TGTGCCAGCAGCGCCGGCGGAGGGTCCTTCCTAACGCAGTATTTT
NA	TRBV19	NA	TRBJ1-2	CASSIGLRSGYTF	TGTGCCAGTAGTATCGGATTGCGGTCCGGCTACACCTTC
NA	TRBV9	TRBD1	TRBJ2-1	CASSVDRGSYNEQFF	TGTGCCAGCAGCGTAGACAGGGGATCGTACAATGAGCAGTTCTTC
NA	TRBV7-6	TRBD2	TRBJ2-3	CASSLTSGPSTDTQYF	TGTGCCAGCAGCTTGACTAGCGGCCCTAGCACAGATACGCAGTATTTT
NA	TRBV9	NA	TRBJ1-3	CASSGSQDFSGNTIYF	TGTGCCAGCAGCGGGTCACAGGATTTTTCAGGAAACACCATATATTTT
once	TRBV4-1	TRBD1	TRBJ1-5	CASSLRTGWDQPQHF	TGCGCCAGCAGCCTTAGGACAGGTTGGGATCAGCCCCAGCATTTT
NA	TRBV9	TRBD2	TRBJ2-2	CASSVREGSITGELFF	TGTGCCAGCAGCGTAAGGGAGGGGAGTATCACCGGGGAGCTGTTTTTT
NA	TRBV9	TRBD1	TRBJ2-7	CASSVGVGQGYEQYF	TGTGCCAGCAGCGTAGGTGTTGGACAGGGCTACGAGCAGTACTTC
NA	TRBV13	TRBD2	TRBJ2-7	CASTMAASGGIRPVYEQYF	TGTGCCAGCACCATGGCCGCTAGCGGGGGTATACGTCCGGTCTACGAGCAGTACTTC
NA	TRBV14	NA	TRBJ2-5	CASSQDMVAEQETQYF	TGTGCCAGCAGCCAAGATATGGTAGCGGAACAAGAGACCCAGTACTTC
NA	TRBV11-2	NA	TRBJ1-1	CASSLGTGLTEAFF	TGTGCCAGCAGCTTAGGAACAGGCCTCACTGAAGCTTTCTTT
NA	TRBV28	TRBD1	TRBJ2-7	CASSPLGTADEQYF	TGTGCCAGCAGTCCCCTCGGGACAGCCGACGAGCAGTACTTC
once	TRBV7-8	NA	TRBJ2-7	CASSLATGQPSYEQYF	TGTGCCAGCAGCTTAGCTACAGGACAGCCGTCCTACGAGCAGTACTTC
NA	TRBV28	NA	TRBJ2-5	CASSVMWGPRAQETQYF	TGTGCCAGCAGCGTCATGTGGGGACCCAGGGCGCAAGAGACCCAGTACTTC